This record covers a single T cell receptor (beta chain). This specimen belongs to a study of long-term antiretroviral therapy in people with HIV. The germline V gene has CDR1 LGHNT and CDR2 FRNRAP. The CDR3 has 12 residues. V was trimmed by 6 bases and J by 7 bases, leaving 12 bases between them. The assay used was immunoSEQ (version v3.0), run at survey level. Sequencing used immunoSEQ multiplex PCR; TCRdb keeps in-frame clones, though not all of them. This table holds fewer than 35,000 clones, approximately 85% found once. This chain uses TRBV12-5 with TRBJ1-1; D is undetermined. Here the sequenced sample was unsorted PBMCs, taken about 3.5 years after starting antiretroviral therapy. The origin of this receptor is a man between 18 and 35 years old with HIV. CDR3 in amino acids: CASGFGFLEAFF. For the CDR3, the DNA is TGTGCTAGTGGGTTCGGCTTTCTTGAAGCTTTCTTT.